A single sample gave rise to the 14 T cell receptor beta chains below, sequenced in a study of cytomegalovirus exposure and HLA in healthy donors. A multiplex PCR was run with 60 Vbeta primers and 13 Jbeta primers. The repertoire was sequenced with immunoSEQ multiplex PCR; TCRdb's copy has only in-frame clones and lacks some. The sample records roughly 100,000 clones, over 75% being singletons. Sequencing was performed on PBMCs. Source of these receptors: a man aged 30-40 years in good health and CMV-seropositive.

The V gene is TRBV5-1, the J gene TRBJ2-3, with 14 bases identical to TRBD2. V gave up 4 bases and J gave up 2 bases; unmatched junction bases: 6. CDR3 size: 17 residues. Germline CDR1 SGHRS, CDR2 YFSETQ. CDR3 DNA: TGCGCCAGCAGCACTACGGGACTAGCGGGGGTCACAGATACGCAGTATTTT. Amino acid sequence: CASSTTGLAGVTDTQYF.

The gene calls are TRBV7-3 and TRBJ2-7; 7 nucleotides match TRBD2. V trimming: 5 bases; J trimming: 4 bases; junction bases outside the gene matches: 5. This CDR3 comprises 13 residues. Germline CDR1 is SGHTA and CDR2 is FQGTGA. CDR3 in amino acids: CASSQSGAYEQYF. The CDR3 bases are TGTGCCAGCAGCCAGAGCGGGGCGTACGAGCAGTACTTC.

J is TRBJ1-2 and V is TRBV6-5; D unresolved. The CDR3 is 13 residues long. V dropped 4 bases and J dropped 8 bases, with 14 bases sitting between them. CDR1 and CDR2 from the germline V gene are MNHEY and SVGAGI. Here the CDR3 DNA reads TGTGCCAGCAGTTCGGACGTTACGGGGGGCTACACCTTC. This sequence encodes CASSSDVTGGYTF.

V and J are TRBV7-9 and TRBJ2-3; 9 positions agree with TRBD2. CDR1 SEHNR and CDR2 FQNEAQ come from the germline V gene (reference sequence). CDR3 length equals 15 residues. V shed 5 bases, J shed 7 bases, and the junction held 10 bases outside the gene matches. The CDR3 DNA sequence: TGTGCCAGCAGCCCCTCCGGACTAGCGAGGAATACGCAGTATTTT. Protein sequence: CASSPSGLARNTQYF.

V and J are TRBV28 and TRBJ2-1; the match to TRBD1 covers 10 bases. There are 14 residues in the CDR3. V dropped 7 bases and J dropped 7; count of bases not matched to a gene: 7. CDR1 is MDHEN and CDR2 is SYDVKM in the germline V gene. CDR3 sequence (DNA): TGTGCCAGCACTATGGGGGGACAGGGGAATGAGCAGTTCTTC. This translates into CASTMGGQGNEQFF.

This chain links TRBV27 with TRBJ1-5, with unresolved D. V gave up 6 bases and J gave up 2 bases, with 5 bases separating them. The CDR3 runs to 12 residues. The germline V gene has CDR1 MNHEY and CDR2 SMNVEV (reference sequence). The CDR3 DNA is TGTGCCAGCAGCTACGGCAATCAGCCCCAGCATTTT. As protein: CASSYGNQPQHF.

The chain joins TRBV15 to TRBJ2-3; a weak D match, TRBD1 (6 bases). There are 16 residues in the CDR3. CDR1 and CDR2 (germline): LNHNV, YYDKDF (reference sequence). V was cut by 0 bases and J by 6 bases, with 16 bases left in between. CDR3 loop: CATSRDYPPQGDTQYF. CDR3 sequence (DNA): TGTGCCACCAGCAGAGATTACCCTCCTCAGGGGGATACGCAGTATTTT.

CDR3: CASSQDVAGEQFF. The CDR3 bases are TGCGCCAGCAGCCAAGACGTTGCGGGGGAGCAGTTCTTC. The rearrangement links TRBV4-3 to TRBJ2-1; a weak D match, TRBD2 (6 bases). CDR1 is LGHNA and CDR2 is YSLEER in the germline V gene. The CDR3 is 13 residues long. V was trimmed by 0 bases and J by 10 bases, leaving 10 bases between them.

The gene calls are TRBV6-1 and TRBJ1-5; D is possibly TRBD1 (5 bases). CDR1 MNHNS and CDR2 SASEGT come from the germline V gene. The CDR3 is 16 residues long. Trimming stripped 2 bases from V and 2 bases from J, with 13 bases between. The CDR3 DNA reads TGTGCCAGCAGTGAATGGATAGGGGTAGGCAATCAGCCCCAGCATTTT. It specifies CASSEWIGVGNQPQHF.

This clone came up once. The chain carries TRBV7-6 and TRBJ2-2; D is possibly TRBD2 (6 bases). The CDR3 has 17 residues. The germline gives CDR1 SGHVS, CDR2 FNYEAQ. Trimming stripped 2 bases from V and 4 bases from J, with 17 bases between. The CDR3 bases are TGTGCCAGCAGCTTATCGAGTAGGGTGCGGGGCACCGGGGAGCTGTTTTTT. It yields the protein CASSLSSRVRGTGELFF.

The gene calls are TRBV30 and TRBJ1-1; 8 nucleotides match TRBD1. J gave up 11 bases and V 4 bases, and 24 bases lay outside the gene matches. CDR1 and CDR2 from the germline V gene are GTSNPN and SVGIG (reference sequence). The CDR3 runs 17 residues. The CDR3 loop is CAWNPWGQAYRERGAFF. In nucleotides, the CDR3 is TGTGCCTGGAACCCGTGGGGACAGGCTTATAGAGAGAGGGGGGCTTTCTTT. Drawing the rest from reference TRBV30 and TRBJ1-1, the complete variable domain is SQTIHQWPATLVQPVGSPLSLECTVEGTSNPNLYWYRQAAGRGLQLLFYSVGIGQISSEVPQNLSASRPQDRQFILSSKKLLLSDSGFYLCAWNPWGQAYRERGAFFGQGTRLTVV.

The chain combines TRBV28 with TRBJ1-5; the D gene is possibly TRBD1 (5 bases). Germline loops: CDR1 MDHEN, CDR2 SYDVKM. This CDR3 comprises 15 residues. V lost 6 bases to trimming and J lost 2 bases, with 14 bases between them. The CDR3: CASRTTDWGNQPQHF. CDR3 bases: TGTGCCAGCAGGACGACAGATTGGGGCAATCAGCCCCAGCATTTT.

On this clone: At one boundary the junction diverges from the germline segment, which might be a read error. The chain joins TRBV7-7 to TRBJ2-5, with 7 bases fitting TRBD1. This CDR3 region has 15 residues. Per germline, CDR1 SSHAT and CDR2 FNYEAQ (reference sequence). The CDR3 DNA is TGTGCTAGCACCCCGGGGACAGTCCCCCAAGAGACCCAGTACTTC. Protein: CASTPGTVPQETQYF.

CDR3 sequence reads: CASGQLRMNTEAFF. The CDR3 nucleotides are TGTGCCAGCGGACAGCTGAGGATGAACACTGAAGCTTTCTTT. This chain uses TRBV6-6 with TRBJ1-1, with a possible D match to TRBD1 (6 bases). The V end lost 8 bases, the J end lost 0 bases, and 13 bases lay between the germline ends. The length of the CDR3 is 14 residues. The germline V gene has CDR1 MNHNY and CDR2 SVGAGI (reference sequence).